This is a list of T cell receptor beta chains from one sample in a study of T cells expressing NK-cell markers. One entry per CDR3 protein, without DNA, is what TCRdb gives after re-calling the 5' RACE reads. The sample's table shows about 450,000 distinct CDR3 sequences. Sequenced input: blood T cells: a sorted CD56 or NKG2C T cell subset, CD4+ or CD8+ T cells, or bulk PBMC T cells (not recorded which). These receptors were taken from a woman between 18 and 70 years old in good health. The CDR3 runs from the conserved cysteine through the conserved F or W. The order of the fields is J gene, V gene, CDR3 protein.

j_call: TRBJ2-1
v_call: TRBV3-1
cdr3_aa: CASSFTGGPNNEQFF

j_call: TRBJ2-2
v_call: TRBV9
cdr3_aa: CASSAQLNTGELFF

j_call: TRBJ1-2
v_call: TRBV12-3/TRBV12-4
cdr3_aa: CASSGGGFGYTF

j_call: TRBJ1-4
v_call: TRBV2
cdr3_aa: CASSARRVATNEKLFF

j_call: TRBJ1-1
v_call: TRBV7-9
cdr3_aa: CASSLAGVVSEAFF

j_call: TRBJ2-1
v_call: TRBV7-8
cdr3_aa: CASSPWTHYNEQFF

j_call: TRBJ2-1
v_call: TRBV20-1
cdr3_aa: CSARVLAGASYEQFF

j_call: TRBJ1-4
v_call: TRBV4-3
cdr3_aa: CASSQDSGVNEKLFF

j_call: TRBJ1-2
v_call: TRBV29-1
cdr3_aa: CSVEPPQGREGYTF

j_call: TRBJ2-7
v_call: TRBV13
cdr3_aa: CASSSASAGSYEQYF

j_call: TRBJ1-1
v_call: TRBV19
cdr3_aa: CASKYSRGAFF

j_call: TRBJ2-3
v_call: TRBV5-1
cdr3_aa: CASSSDRAGTDTQYF

j_call: TRBJ2-7
v_call: TRBV20-1
cdr3_aa: CSARGEREYEQYF

j_call: TRBJ2-3
v_call: TRBV7-2
cdr3_aa: CASSRLGTGLTDTQYF

j_call: TRBJ1-2
v_call: TRBV4-2
cdr3_aa: CASSQAVADYGYTF

j_call: TRBJ2-3
v_call: TRBV20-1
cdr3_aa: CSAPWGGYSTDTQYF

j_call: TRBJ2-2
v_call: TRBV18
cdr3_aa: CASSPTRTGELFF

j_call: TRBJ2-1
v_call: TRBV12-3/TRBV12-4
cdr3_aa: CASSPQGGIAMDEQFF

j_call: TRBJ2-5
v_call: TRBV7-2
cdr3_aa: CASSQTGGMGTQYF

j_call: TRBJ2-4
v_call: TRBV4-1
cdr3_aa: CASSQADQKNIQYF